The 9 T cell receptor beta chains in this list originate from one sample, sequenced in a study of early T cells in non-severe SARS-CoV-2 infection (dated by TCRdb to the early 2020s). Libraries were prepared through 5' RACE. These reads were obtained on a NextSeq 500. TCRdb applied fastp at Q25 and MiXCR to the public reads, then kept only in-frame beta chains. Every CDR3 protein is listed once, alongside the most common genes and DNA of its rows. Recorded for this sample are about 33,000 distinct CDR3 sequences; around 5% of them occurred a single time. The biggest ten clones account for over 12% of the sample. The sample taken for sequencing was whole blood. Receptor source: an adult who was a healthcare worker with PCR-confirmed SARS-CoV-2 infection or an uninfected control (not recorded which).

This clonotype has at least ten counts. The V call is TRBV11-3, the J call TRBJ2-3; 7 nucleotides align to TRBD1. Germline loops: CDR1 SGHNT, CDR2 YENEEA. There are 14 residues in the CDR3. Trimming removed 5 bases from V and 2 bases from J; junction bases left unmatched: 4. In DNA, the CDR3 is TGTGCCAGCAGCCTAGGACAGGACACAGATACGCAGTATTTT. Translating gives CASSLGQDTDTQYF.

This clonotype was seen a single time. This chain links TRBV7-8 with TRBJ2-2; perhaps TRBD2 as D (6 bases). Germline V gene lookup returns CDR1 SGHVS and CDR2 FQNEAQ. The CDR3 sequence is 18 residues long. The V and J ends lost 1 base and 1 base respectively, with 16 bases between them. CDR3 amino acids: CASSLVRVADLNTGELFF. Here the CDR3 DNA reads TGTGCCAGCAGCTTAGTGCGGGTAGCGGACTTGAACACCGGGGAGCTGTTTTTT. The complete variable domain, with remaining parts taken from reference TRBV7-8 and TRBJ2-2, reads GAGVSQSPRYKVAKRGQDVALRCDPISGHVSLFWYQQALGQGPEFLTYFQNEAQLDKSGLPSDRFFAERPEGSVSTLKIQRTQQEDSAVYLCASSLVRVADLNTGELFFGEGSRLTVL.

This clonotype occurred many times. J is TRBJ1-2 and V is TRBV6-1; D unclear. The V and J ends lost 11 bases and 3 bases respectively, with 7 bases between them. This CDR3 is 10 amino acids long. Germline CDR1 is MNHNS and CDR2 is SASEGT. This CDR3 reads CAAGDYGYTF. The CDR3 DNA is TGTGCCGCCGGAGACTATGGCTACACCTTC.

This clonotype appeared many times. The chain combines TRBV20-1 with TRBJ2-5, with D unclear. V gave up 7 bases and J gave up 4 bases, with 19 bases separating them. Germline CDR1 DFQATT, CDR2 SNEGSKA (reference sequence). The CDR3 is made up of 14 amino acids. The CDR3: CSGRPGSPTETQYF. The DNA of the CDR3 is TGCAGTGGTCGACCCGGGTCTCCTACAGAGACCCAGTACTTC.

At least ten counts were recorded for this clonotype. V usage is TRBV7-9 and J usage is TRBJ1-1, with D perhaps TRBD1 (5 bases). CDR1 is SEHNR, CDR2 FQNEAQ, per germline (reference sequence). The CDR3 sequence is 13 residues long. The V gene lost 5 bases and the J gene lost 6 bases, with 13 bases spanning the gap. CDR3 amino acids: CASSASGEAEAFF. The CDR3 DNA sequence: TGTGCCAGCAGCGCGTCGGGGGAGGCTGAAGCTTTCTTT.

The J gene is TRBJ2-1, the V gene TRBV29-1, with 7 positions matching TRBD2. The CDR3 consists of 15 residues. From germline, CDR1 is SQVTM and CDR2 ANQGSEA. The V segment lost 0 bases and the J segment 1 base; nucleotides outside the gene matches: 3. The DNA of the CDR3 is TGCAGCGTTGAAGAGGGGGGGATTTCCTACAATGAGCAGTTCTTC. Translating it yields CSVEEGGISYNEQFF.

The chain is built from TRBV29-1 and TRBJ1-1; the D gene is possibly TRBD1 (6 bases). The germline V and J ends were trimmed by 5 bases and 11 bases, with 24 bases remaining between them. The CDR3 extends over 14 amino acids. From germline, CDR1 is SQVTM and CDR2 ANQGSEA. CDR3 residues: CSVSNPNQRDKAFF. CDR3 DNA: TGCAGCGTTTCGAATCCCAACCAGCGGGACAAGGCTTTCTTT.

V and J are TRBV4-3 and TRBJ2-3; D ambiguous. The CDR3 sequence is 16 residues long. V lost 1 base to trimming and J lost 0 bases, with 11 bases between them. CDR1 and CDR2 (germline): LGHNA, YSLEER. The CDR3 DNA reads TGCGCCAGCAGCCAAGGTATGGCAGAAAGCACAGATACGCAGTATTTT. Its protein is CASSQGMAESTDTQYF.

This clonotype was picked up many times. The chain recombines TRBV20-1 with TRBJ2-1, with D hard to call. Looked up from germline, CDR1 is DFQATT and CDR2 is SNEGSKA (reference sequence). The CDR3 has 14 amino acids. V shed 4 bases and J shed 0 bases, with 10 bases lying between them. The CDR3 region has the DNA TGCAGTGCTATTGCACGAAACTCCTACAATGAGCAGTTCTTC. As protein: CSAIARNSYNEQFF.